These 29 T cell receptor beta chains were sequenced from one sample in a study of blood T cell repertoires in COVID-19. Assay: immunoSEQ multiplex PCR; the TCRdb copy retains only in-frame clones and omits some. The repertoire has about 140,000 clones, over 80% of them found once; the top ten carry about 10%. The sequencing sample was made of peripheral blood. The receptors here all came from a man aged 55 to 70 with active or convalescent COVID-19.

This chain links TRBV29-1 with TRBJ2-3; no clear D gene. Trimming took 4 bases from V and 5 from J, leaving 4 bases between them. This CDR3 is built from 10 residues. The germline V gene has CDR1 SQVTM and CDR2 ANQGSEA. The CDR3 sequence: CSVGVDTQYF. CDR3 sequence (DNA): TGCAGCGTTGGAGTAGATACGCAGTATTTT.

The chain employs TRBV7-9 and TRBJ2-5, with TRBD2 matching over 12 bases. Germline CDR1 reads SEHNR; CDR2 reads FQNEAQ (reference sequence). Losses at the gene ends were 5 bases for V and 5 bases for J; bases not matched to a gene: 9. The CDR3 is 16 amino acids. The chain's CDR3 is CASSQRLAGEGETQYF. CDR3 DNA sequence: TGTGCCAGCAGCCAGAGACTAGCGGGAGAAGGGGAGACCCAGTACTTC.

The chain employs TRBV13 and TRBJ1-6; 9 positions agree with TRBD1. Germline V gives CDR1 PRHDT, CDR2 FYEKMQ (reference sequence). This CDR3 contains 14 residues. V trimming: 5 bases; J trimming: 10 bases; junction bases outside the gene matches: 6. The CDR3 nucleotides are TGTGCCAGCAGCCTCCGGGACAGGGACTCACCCCTCCACTTT. It translates to CASSLRDRDSPLHF.

V gene TRBV9 combines with J gene TRBJ1-1; TRBD1 might be the D (5 bases). In germline, CDR1 is SGDLS, CDR2 YYNGEE. CDR3 size: 17 residues. Deletions cut 5 bases from V and 1 base from J, with 21 bases between. The CDR3 region is CASSRGEGRAANTEAFF. The CDR3 DNA reads as TGTGCCAGCAGTCGAGGGGAGGGCAGGGCCGCGAACACTGAAGCTTTCTTT.

This chain joins TRBV5-6 and TRBJ1-2, with 10 bases fitting TRBD1. Germline loops: CDR1 SGHDT, CDR2 YYEEEE. The CDR3 sequence is 15 residues long. J was trimmed by 6 bases and V by 3 bases; bases with no gene match: 8. Here the CDR3 DNA reads TGTGCCAGCAGCTCCGGAGACAGGGGGCTACATGGCTACACCTTC. Protein sequence: CASSSGDRGLHGYTF.

The rearrangement uses TRBV6-2 or TRBV6-3 and TRBJ1-5; 12 nucleotides line up with TRBD1. V gave up 2 bases and J gave up 7 bases; unmatched junction bases: 12. The germline V gene has CDR1 MNHEY and CDR2 SVGEGT. This CDR3 has 18 residues. The CDR3 spells CASSYTGSGQGARQPQHF. The DNA of the CDR3 is TGTGCCAGCAGTTACACCGGGTCGGGACAGGGGGCACGACAGCCCCAGCATTTT.

The table lists this clone with a count of one. The chain has TRBV9 and TRBJ2-3; weak D call: TRBD2 (6 bases). CDR1 and CDR2 from the germline V gene are SGDLS and YYNGEE. The V end lost 0 bases, the J end lost 0 bases, and 11 bases lay between the germline ends. The CDR3 sequence is 16 residues long. The DNA of the CDR3 is TGTGCCAGCAGCGTAGGGGGTAGCGGAAGCACAGATACGCAGTATTTT. This codes for CASSVGGSGSTDTQYF.

The CDR3 DNA sequence: TGTGCCAGCAGTTACGGGACAGGGGGCGCCGAGACTGAAGCTTTCTTT. Encoded protein: CASSYGTGGAETEAFF. The rearrangement joins TRBV6-5 to TRBJ1-1; 12 bases are shared with TRBD1. V dropped 2 bases and J dropped 5; count of bases not matched to a gene: 6. This CDR3 region has 16 residues. CDR1 is MNHEY and CDR2 is SVGAGI in the germline V gene.

This chain connects TRBV6-5 to TRBJ1-2; D is ambiguous. The CDR3 loop spans 13 amino acids. The ends were cut back, 6 bases at V and 5 bases at J, with 13 bases in the middle. CDR1 is MNHEY, CDR2 SVGAGI, per germline. Here the CDR3 DNA reads TGTGCCAGCAGCCCCGGGGTAATTTATGGCTACACCTTC. Translation gives CASSPGVIYGYTF.

This clone was seen a single time. V and J are TRBV19 and TRBJ2-1; weak D call: TRBD1 (6 bases). The germline V gene encodes CDR1 LNHDA and CDR2 SQIVND (reference sequence). This CDR3 region has 17 residues. The V end lost 5 bases, the J end lost 3 bases, and 20 bases lay between the germline ends. CDR3 in DNA: TGTGCCAGTAGTTCCACAGCGGCAGGGGCAATCTACAATGAGCAGTTCTTC. It yields the protein CASSSTAAGAIYNEQFF. Looking up the rest from reference TRBV19 and TRBJ2-1 gives the full variable domain: DGGITQSPKYLFRKEGQNVTLSCEQNLNHDAMYWYRQDPGQGLRLIYYSQIVNDFQKGDIAEGYSVSREKKESFPLTVTSAQKNPTAFYLCASSSTAAGAIYNEQFFGPGTRLTVL.

This CDR3 is CASSLVGAGVGETQYF. The CDR3 DNA is TGTGCCAGCAGCTTAGTCGGGGCGGGAGTGGGGGAGACCCAGTACTTC. The genes are TRBV7-2 and TRBJ2-5; 7 positions match TRBD2. The CDR3 covers 16 residues. Germline V CDR1 and CDR2: SGHTA, FQGNSA. The J segment lost 5 bases and the V segment lost 1 base, leaving 10 bases of the junction unmatched.

This rearrangement joins TRBV9 to TRBJ2-2; 8 nucleotides agree with TRBD2. The V gene end was trimmed by 4 bases and the J gene end by 7 bases; junction bases not matched to a gene: 12. Germline V gene lookup returns CDR1 SGDLS and CDR2 YYNGEE. The CDR3 is made up of 16 amino acids. The CDR3, as DNA: TGTGCCAGCAGCCCACCGAAACGGGAGGGGGTCGGGGAGCTGTTTTTT. This gives the protein CASSPPKREGVGELFF.

This clone was counted only a few times. This chain connects TRBV9 to TRBJ2-1; 9 nucleotides line up with TRBD1. V trimming: 4 bases; J trimming: 5 bases; junction bases outside the gene matches: 7. This CDR3 has 15 residues. Germline CDR1 reads SGDLS; CDR2 reads YYNGEE. The CDR3 reads CASSYRDRVNNEQFF. The CDR3 DNA reads TGTGCCAGCAGCTACCGGGACAGGGTTAACAATGAGCAGTTCTTC.

The CDR3 here is CASSLPRTGTRYEQYF. The CDR3 DNA follows: TGTGCCAGCAGCTTGCCCCGGACAGGGACACGCTACGAGCAGTACTTC. The V call is TRBV7-2, the J call TRBJ2-7; TRBD1 matches at 8 bases. From germline, CDR1 is SGHTA and CDR2 FQGNSA. Trimming at V came to 3 bases and at J to 3 bases, leaving 10 bases not matched to a gene. The CDR3 consists of 16 residues. The whole variable domain, remainder taken from reference TRBV7-2 and TRBJ2-7, is GAGVSQSPSNKVTEKGKDVELRCDPISGHTALYWYRQSLGQGLEFLIYFQGNSAPDKSGLPSDRFSAERTGGSVSTLTIQRTQQEDSAVYLCASSLPRTGTRYEQYFGPGTRLTVT.

The V call is TRBV4-1, the J call TRBJ2-7; D gene uncertain. The germline gives CDR1 MGHRA, CDR2 YSYEKL. This CDR3 comprises 14 residues. Trimming took 0 bases from V and 7 from J, leaving 13 bases between them. The CDR3 loop is CASSQDRQPREQYF. CDR3 sequence (DNA): TGCGCCAGCAGCCAAGATCGGCAGCCTAGGGAGCAGTACTTC.

J is TRBJ2-7 and V is TRBV9; 9 bases are shared with TRBD1. CDR3 size: 14 residues. After removal of 1 base from V and 5 bases from J, the junction contained 4 bases not matched to a gene. CDR1 and CDR2 from the germline V gene are SGDLS and YYNGEE. The CDR3 region is CASSVRDRANEQYF. The CDR3 DNA follows: TGTGCCAGCAGCGTAAGGGACAGGGCCAACGAGCAGTACTTC.

This chain connects TRBV2 to TRBJ2-3, with TRBD2 matching over 12 bases. Losses at the gene ends were 6 bases for V and 7 bases for J; bases not matched to a gene: 8. Germline lookup yields CDR1 SNHLY and CDR2 FYNNEI. The CDR3 runs to 15 residues. The CDR3 sequence: CASSLRTSGEHTQYF. The CDR3 DNA sequence: TGTGCCAGCAGCCTCCGGACTAGCGGGGAACATACGCAGTATTTT.

The V call is TRBV9, the J call TRBJ2-1; 11 positions match TRBD2. V lost 4 bases to trimming and J lost 5 bases; unmatched junction nucleotides: 2. Per the germline V gene, CDR1 is SGDLS and CDR2 is YYNGEE. This CDR3 is built from 14 residues. This CDR3 is CASSPLAGDNEQFF. The CDR3 DNA follows: TGTGCCAGCAGCCCACTAGCGGGAGACAATGAGCAGTTCTTC.

This clone was seen a few times. This chain joins TRBV5-1 and TRBJ2-5; no clear D gene. V lost 0 bases and J 5 bases, leaving 11 bases between the germline ends. The germline gives CDR1 SGHRS, CDR2 YFSETQ. The length of the CDR3 is 14 residues. As DNA, the CDR3 is TGCGCCAGCAGCTTGGCCGCAGGTTCGGAGACCCAGTACTTC. Translation: CASSLAAGSETQYF.

V gene TRBV30 combines with J gene TRBJ1-1, with no clear D. V lost 0 bases and J lost 4, with 6 bases in between. CDR3 length equals 12 residues. The germline CDR1 and CDR2 sequences are GTSNPN and SVGIG (reference sequence). CDR3: CAWSVHSTEAFF. The DNA for the CDR3 is TGTGCCTGGAGTGTACACAGCACTGAAGCTTTCTTT.

V is TRBV3-1 (or the pseudogene TRBV3-2) and J is TRBJ1-2; the D gene is possibly TRBD1 (5 bases). CDR3 length: 11 amino acids. The V end lost 5 bases, the J end lost 13 bases, and 14 bases lay between the germline ends. The germline V gene has CDR1 LGHDT and CDR2 YNNKEL (reference sequence). The CDR3 DNA is TGTGCCAGCAGCGACTCAGGGTCGTGCACCTTC. It encodes CASSDSGSCTF.

V usage is TRBV7-3 and J usage is TRBJ2-1; 13 nucleotides match TRBD2. The CDR3 extends over 13 amino acids. Germline V gene sequence: CDR1 SGHTA, CDR2 FQGTGA. With 5 bases clipped from V and 13 bases from J, the junction kept 5 bases outside the gene matches. The CDR3 region is CASSGTSGRAQFF. In nucleotides, the CDR3 is TGTGCCAGCAGCGGAACTAGCGGGAGGGCCCAGTTCTTC.

This clone was counted a single time. The chain employs TRBV21-1 and TRBJ1-3. TRBV21-1 is listed as a pseudogene. CDR3 length: 15 amino acids. CDR3 residues: CASTKRRDSGNTIYF. The CDR3 bases are TGTGCCAGCACCAAACGTCGAGACTCTGGAAACACCATATATTTT.

The chain couples TRBV10-3 to TRBJ2-7, with D uncertain. Germline V lookup: CDR1 ENHRY, CDR2 SYGVKD. This CDR3 spans 12 amino acids. Trimming shortened V by 2 bases and J by 1 base, and 3 bases separated the two germline ends. The CDR3 region is CAISEQSYEQYF. The CDR3 DNA follows: TGTGCCATCAGTGAGCAGTCCTACGAGCAGTACTTC.

This chain uses TRBV6-4 with TRBJ2-1; 15 bases match TRBD2. The ends lost 3 bases at V and 6 bases at J; junction bases unmatched: 3. Germline-derived CDR1 and CDR2 are MRHNA and SNTAGT. The CDR3 sequence is 16 residues long. The CDR3 protein is CASSEGLAGGVNEQFF. The CDR3 DNA reads as TGTGCCAGCAGTGAGGGACTAGCGGGAGGAGTCAATGAGCAGTTCTTC.

The genes are TRBV19 and TRBJ2-5, with 11 nucleotides matching TRBD2. Per germline, CDR1 LNHDA and CDR2 SQIVND (reference sequence). This CDR3 contains 18 residues. V lost 3 bases, J lost 3 bases, and 12 bases stayed unmatched. The CDR3: CASSISTTSGSKKETQYF. In DNA, the CDR3 is TGTGCCAGTAGTATTTCTACTACTAGCGGGAGTAAAAAAGAGACCCAGTACTTC.

V and J are TRBV27 and TRBJ2-1, with D possibly TRBD2 on 5 matching bases. Germline loops: CDR1 MNHEY, CDR2 SMNVEV (reference sequence). The CDR3 is made up of 13 amino acids. Trimming took 10 bases from V and 8 from J, leaving 18 bases between them. The CDR3 DNA reads TGTGCCACCTCACCTCGAGGGTTCTATGAGCAGTTCTTC. Protein: CATSPRGFYEQFF.

The chain combines TRBV7-2 with TRBJ2-7; D might be TRBD2 (6 bases). The germline V gene encodes CDR1 SGHTA and CDR2 FQGNSA. The CDR3 sequence is 15 residues long. Trimming cost V 1 base and J 0 bases, with 10 bases left between them. CDR3 region: CASSLVGSGSYEQYF. The CDR3 coding sequence is TGTGCCAGCAGCTTAGTGGGTAGCGGCTCCTACGAGCAGTACTTC.

This rearrangement joins TRBV7-8 to TRBJ2-5; 12 bases align to TRBD2. Germline-derived CDR1 and CDR2 are SGHVS and FQNEAQ. V trimming: 4 bases; J trimming: 5 bases; junction bases outside the gene matches: 8. This CDR3 is 16 amino acids long. For the CDR3, the DNA is TGTGCCAGCAGCTCCCAAGTCCTAGCGGGGGGGGAGACCCAGTACTTC. It encodes CASSSQVLAGGETQYF.